This TCR beta chain came from a study of breast tumors, draining lymph nodes, adjacent tissues. The lymph nodes were axillary draining lymph nodes from breast cancer patients. In its sample, this clonotype was seen many times. With 2 bases removed from V and 2 bases from J, the gap between germline ends came to 14 bases. Germline-derived CDR1 and CDR2 are SGHAT and FQNNGV. There are 16 residues in the CDR3. TCRdb used MiXCR to reprocess the multiplex PCR reads, holding one entry per CDR3 protein. The data hold around 250,000 distinct CDR3 sequences, with around 34% observed a single time. The source material was axillary lymph node tissue. The rearrangement uses TRBV11-2 and TRBJ2-3, with D possibly being TRBD2 (5 bases). The sequence was obtained from a female donor with breast cancer. Some clones in this sample may be carry-over from other donors' samples. CDR3 amino acids: CASSLMLSRVTDTQYF. The CDR3 region has the DNA TGTGCCAGCAGCTTAATGCTTTCGAGGGTCACAGATACGCAGTATTTT.